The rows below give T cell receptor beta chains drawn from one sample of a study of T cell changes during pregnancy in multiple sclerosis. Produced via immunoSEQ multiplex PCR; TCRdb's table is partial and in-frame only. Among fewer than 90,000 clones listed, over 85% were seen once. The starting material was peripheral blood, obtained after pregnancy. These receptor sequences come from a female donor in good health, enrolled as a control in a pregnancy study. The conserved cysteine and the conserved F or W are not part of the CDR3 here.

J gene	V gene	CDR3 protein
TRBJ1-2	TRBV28	ASSFSGGIYGYT
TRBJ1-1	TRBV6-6	ASSRGWTGKNTEAF
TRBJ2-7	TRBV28	ASISYGGSSYEQY
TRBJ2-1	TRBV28	ASSLEGLANEQF
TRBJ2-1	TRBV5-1	ASNSALAGINEQF
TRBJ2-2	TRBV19	ASSPQGAAGELF
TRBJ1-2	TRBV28	ASTGQELYGYT
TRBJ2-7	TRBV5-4	ASSRRLAGDIGDLRQY
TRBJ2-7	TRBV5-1	ASSLDRGLYEQY
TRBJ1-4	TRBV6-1	ASSEQGAEKLF
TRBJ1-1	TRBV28	ASSLNGAWTEAF
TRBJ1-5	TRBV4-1	ASSQEWTVFNQPQH
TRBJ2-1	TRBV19	ASKGLAVHNEQF
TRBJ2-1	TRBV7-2	ASSPRQAEQF
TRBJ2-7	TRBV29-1	SVVSGQTYEQY
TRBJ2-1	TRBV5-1	ASRRTTGENEQF
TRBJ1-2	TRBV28	ASSPSRGPARYT
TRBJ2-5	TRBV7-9	ASSFVGTTGAQETQY
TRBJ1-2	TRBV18	ASSEQGWDGYT
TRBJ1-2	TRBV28	ASSPGGQGYGYT
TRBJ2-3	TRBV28	ASSGRLAEGDTQY
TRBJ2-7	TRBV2	ASAETEAYEQY
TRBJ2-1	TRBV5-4	ASSLVAGGYNEQF
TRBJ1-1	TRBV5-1	ASSSGFDIETEAF
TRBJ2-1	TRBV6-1	ASRVQGDEQF
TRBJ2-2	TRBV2	ASSETTPRLAGANTGELF
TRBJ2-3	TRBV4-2	ASSQTGYQDTQY
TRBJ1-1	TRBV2	ASKVDRAENTEAF
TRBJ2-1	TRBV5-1	ASSLDGGSYNEQF
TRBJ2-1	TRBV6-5	ASSLLANYNEQF
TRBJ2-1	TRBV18	ASSAGTGDPLYNEQF
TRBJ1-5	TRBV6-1	ASRARQGFNQPQH
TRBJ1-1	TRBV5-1	ASSLSQGPYSMNTEAF
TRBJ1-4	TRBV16	ASSPRGGREKLF
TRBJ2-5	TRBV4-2	ASSQDHGGGETQY
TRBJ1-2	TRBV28	ASSPSAGQEGSYT
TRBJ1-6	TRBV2	ASSESQGLTYSPLH
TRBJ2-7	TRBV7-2	ASSPKWTSGKSHEQY
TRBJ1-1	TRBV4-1	ASSQDFYSRNTEAF
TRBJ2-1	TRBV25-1	ASSGGTSGAMSNEQF
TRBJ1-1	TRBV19	ASSIVTSNTEAF
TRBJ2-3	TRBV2	ASYAGLAGGPEPDTQY
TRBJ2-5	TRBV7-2	ASSLERGETQY
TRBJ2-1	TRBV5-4	ASSLASGSSYNEQF
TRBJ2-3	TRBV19	ASTLGAGADTQY
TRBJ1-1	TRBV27	ASSLEGSDTEAF
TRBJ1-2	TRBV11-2	ASSLVTGANYGYT
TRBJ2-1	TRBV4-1	ASSPRESSYNEQF
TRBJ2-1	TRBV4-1	ASSQVVSVYNEQF
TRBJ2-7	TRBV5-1	ASSSSGTGDEQY